The 28 T cell receptor beta chains below all came from one sample that was sequenced in a study of shared clonotypes between healthy human individuals. Repertoires were generated with immunoSEQ multiplex PCR, while TCRdb's copy carries only in-frame clones and drops some. This sample carries some 2,000,000 clones, roughly 95% of them seen once, and the ten largest clones take about 1.1%. In the naive CD8 group, cells lacked CD45RO and were positively selected for CCR7, so terminally differentiated effector memory CD45RA+ cells were left out. The sample taken for sequencing was naive CD8+ T cells sorted from blood. Receptor source: a man between 18 and 35 years old in good health.

The chain has TRBV7-9 and TRBJ2-5; D might be TRBD2 (5 bases). The ends were cut back, 1 base at V and 1 base at J, with 10 bases in the middle. Germline loops: CDR1 SEHNR, CDR2 FQNEAQ (reference sequence). The CDR3 contains 15 residues. The CDR3 region is CASSLGPGSQETQYF. The CDR3 DNA reads as TGTGCCAGCAGCTTAGGCCCGGGGTCCCAAGAGACCCAGTACTTC. The variable domain in full, with the rest retrieved from reference TRBV7-9 and TRBJ2-5, is DTGVSQNPRHKITKRGQNVTFRCDPISEHNRLYWYRQTLGQGPEFLTYFQNEAQLEKSRLLSDRFSAERPKGSFSTLEIQRTEQGDSAMYLCASSLGPGSQETQYFGPGTRLLVL.

The chain couples TRBV28 to TRBJ2-1; unclear D gene. V dropped 5 bases and J dropped 4 bases, with 6 bases sitting between them. CDR1 and CDR2 from the germline V gene are MDHEN and SYDVKM. This CDR3 is built from 12 residues. The CDR3 is CASSDGYNEQFF. The CDR3 nucleotides are TGTGCCAGCAGTGACGGATACAATGAGCAGTTCTTC.

The chain has TRBV21-1 and TRBJ2-3. TRBV21-1 is flagged as a pseudogene. The CDR3 runs to 13 residues. CDR3 nucleotide sequence: TGTGCCAGCAGCGAGGACCTCACAGATACGCAGTATTTT. Translating gives CASSEDLTDTQYF.

The chain is built from TRBV27 and TRBJ2-1; 7 bases line up with TRBD1. The CDR3 length is 13 residues. The germline V gene encodes CDR1 MNHEY and CDR2 SMNVEV (reference sequence). The trim removed 10 bases at V and 3 bases at J, leaving 6 bases unmatched. CDR3 in DNA: TGTGCCACTTCGGGACAGATCTACAATGAGCAGTTCTTC. Its protein is CATSGQIYNEQFF.

The genes are TRBV7-9 and TRBJ2-3, with 7 bases aligning to TRBD1. Trimming at V came to 5 bases and at J to 0 bases, leaving 14 bases not matched to a gene. This CDR3 is 18 amino acids long. CDR1 SEHNR and CDR2 FQNEAQ come from the germline V gene (reference sequence). The CDR3 protein is CASSHSAEGAASTDTQYF. As DNA, the CDR3 is TGTGCCAGCAGCCATTCGGCCGAGGGGGCGGCCAGCACAGATACGCAGTATTTT.

The chain couples TRBV27 to TRBJ2-7; D is unresolved. With 2 bases removed from V and 1 base from J, the gap between germline ends came to 9 bases. The CDR3 is 14 residues long. Looked up from germline, CDR1 is MNHEY and CDR2 is SMNVEV (reference sequence). CDR3 in DNA: TGTGCCAGCAGTTTAAGCTTTAGGTCCTACGAGCAGTACTTC. This sequence encodes CASSLSFRSYEQYF.

As concerns this clone: The sample has other DNA sequences that encode this CDR3 too. V usage is TRBV6-5 and J usage is TRBJ2-2; D ambiguous. Germline assignment: CDR1 MNHEY and CDR2 SVGAGI. The CDR3 totals 14 residues. Trimming took 2 bases from V and 5 from J, leaving 9 bases between them. The CDR3 bases are TGTGCCAGCAGTTACGGGGAAAATACCGGGGAGCTGTTTTTT. Its protein is CASSYGENTGELFF.

This sequence joins TRBV5-6 and TRBJ2-7, with D tentatively TRBD2 (6 bases). The CDR3 covers 14 residues. V was clipped by 1 base and J by 3 bases, with 11 bases between them. From germline, CDR1 is SGHDT and CDR2 YYEEEE. The CDR3 here is CASSLFGGDYEQYF. CDR3 bases: TGTGCCAGCAGCTTGTTCGGAGGGGACTACGAGCAGTACTTC.

The chain carries TRBV11-2 and TRBJ1-6; D is perhaps TRBD1 (6 bases). This CDR3 is built from 18 residues. Germline CDR1 and CDR2: SGHAT and FQNNGV. V was trimmed by 4 bases and J by 0 bases, leaving 16 bases between them. CDR3 sequence: CASSSRRGGSSYNSPLHF. DNA for the CDR3: TGTGCCAGCAGCTCCAGAAGGGGGGGGAGCTCCTATAATTCACCCCTCCACTTT. The variable domain in full, completed from reference TRBV11-2 and TRBJ1-6, reads EAGVAQSPRYKIIEKRQSVAFWCNPISGHATLYWYQQILGQGPKLLIQFQNNGVVDDSQLPKDRFSAERLKGVDSTLKIQPAKLEDSAVYLCASSSRRGGSSYNSPLHFGNGTRLTVT.

V usage is TRBV11-2 and J usage is TRBJ2-5, with 7 bases matching TRBD2. V lost 1 base to trimming and J lost 5 bases; unmatched junction nucleotides: 10. The CDR3 extends over 16 amino acids. Germline CDR1 reads SGHAT; CDR2 reads FQNNGV. The CDR3 DNA is TGTGCCAGCAGCTTAGTTACTAGCGCAGCTCGGGAGACCCAGTACTTC. Translating it yields CASSLVTSAARETQYF.

The CDR3 is CASSGTGYTGELFF. Written as DNA, the CDR3 is TGTGCCAGCAGCGGGACAGGGTACACCGGGGAGCTGTTTTTT. The chain combines TRBV7-9 with TRBJ2-2; 9 nucleotides align to TRBD1. The V gene end was trimmed by 5 bases and the J gene end by 3 bases; junction bases not matched to a gene: 1. CDR1 is SEHNR and CDR2 is FQNEAQ in the germline V gene (reference sequence). There are 14 residues in the CDR3.

The rearrangement links TRBV28 to TRBJ2-5, with D possibly matching TRBD2 (6 bases). This CDR3 comprises 16 residues. V was shortened by 5 bases and J by 4 bases, with 20 bases between the two germline ends. Per germline, CDR1 MDHEN and CDR2 SYDVKM. The CDR3 DNA follows: TGTGCCAGCAGTCCGCGCCCGGGGCTGGGGGGAGAGACCCAGTACTTC. It is translated as CASSPRPGLGGETQYF.

The chain uses TRBV27 and TRBJ2-3; the D is unclear. CDR1 and CDR2 from the germline V gene are MNHEY and SMNVEV (reference sequence). CDR3 length: 16 amino acids. Trimming stripped 7 bases from V and 2 bases from J, with 19 bases between. CDR3 nucleotides: TGTGCCAGCACCGAGATGAGGCTCCTAAACACAGATACGCAGTATTTT. Protein product: CASTEMRLLNTDTQYF.

This chain joins TRBV5-6 and TRBJ1-5; 8 nucleotides line up with TRBD1. Germline-derived CDR1 and CDR2 are SGHDT and YYEEEE. The CDR3 loop spans 16 amino acids. Germline trimming cut 4 bases from V and 3 bases from J; bases unmatched to any gene: 9. CDR3 region: CASSLGQGAINQPQHF. In DNA form, the CDR3 reads TGTGCCAGCAGCCTGGGGCAGGGGGCCATCAATCAGCCCCAGCATTTT.

The CDR3 sequence is CASLTSGSSEQYF. The CDR3 DNA is TGTGCCAGCCTAACTAGCGGGAGTTCCGAGCAGTACTTC. V and J are TRBV2 and TRBJ2-7; 11 positions match TRBD2. V trimming: 8 bases; J trimming: 6 bases; junction bases outside the gene matches: 6. The CDR3 is made up of 13 amino acids. Looked up from germline, CDR1 is SNHLY and CDR2 is FYNNEI.

The chain combines TRBV13 with TRBJ2-2, with 9 nucleotides matching TRBD1. The J segment lost 7 bases and the V segment lost 5 bases, leaving 14 bases of the junction unmatched. The CDR3 is 17 amino acids. Per germline, CDR1 PRHDT and CDR2 FYEKMQ (reference sequence). The CDR3 loop is CASSPTPGQGKIGELFF. CDR3 DNA: TGTGCCAGCAGCCCCACGCCGGGACAGGGTAAAATCGGGGAGCTGTTTTTT.

The V and J genes are TRBV2 and TRBJ1-3, with TRBD1 matching 7 bases. V shed 1 base and J 4 bases; nucleotides not matched to a gene: 10. There are 17 residues in the CDR3. The germline CDR1 and CDR2 sequences are SNHLY and FYNNEI. This CDR3 reads CASSEEGEGAGGNTIYF. CDR3 coding DNA: TGTGCCAGCAGTGAAGAGGGAGAGGGGGCTGGAGGAAACACCATATATTTT. Looking up the rest from reference TRBV2 and TRBJ1-3 gives the full variable domain: EPEVTQTPSHQVTQMGQEVILRCVPISNHLYFYWYRQILGQKVEFLVSFYNNEISEKSEIFDDQFSVERPDGSNFTLKIRSTKLEDSAMYFCASSEEGEGAGGNTIYFGEGSWLTVV.

CDR3 loop: CASSEIGFVSYSNQPQHF. The CDR3 DNA sequence: TGTGCCAGCAGTGAAATCGGGTTCGTCAGTTATAGCAATCAGCCCCAGCATTTT. The J gene is TRBJ1-5, the V gene TRBV6-1; D ambiguous. Trimming shortened V by 2 bases and J by 0 bases, and 17 bases separated the two germline ends. The CDR3 totals 18 residues. Germline-derived CDR1 and CDR2 are MNHNS and SASEGT.

This chain joins TRBV5-4 and TRBJ2-5, with 9 nucleotides matching TRBD2. Germline trimming cut 2 bases from V and 5 bases from J; bases unmatched to any gene: 7. In germline, CDR1 is SGHNT, CDR2 YYREEE (reference sequence). The CDR3 contains 15 residues. CDR3 sequence (DNA): TGTGCCAGCAGCTTTGGCGGGGGGGCCCCGGAGACCCAGTACTTC. Protein: CASSFGGGAPETQYF. The full variable domain, rest sourced from reference TRBV5-4 and TRBJ2-5, is ETGVTQSPTHLIKTRGQQVTLRCSSQSGHNTVSWYQQALGQGPQFIFQYYREEENGRGNFPPRFSGLQFPNYSSELNVNALELDDSALYLCASSFGGGAPETQYFGPGTRLLVL.

This chain uses TRBV27 with TRBJ2-7; 9 positions match TRBD2. The CDR3 extends over 16 amino acids. CDR1 and CDR2 from the germline V gene are MNHEY and SMNVEV (reference sequence). V lost 0 bases, J lost 0 bases, and 3 bases stayed unmatched. The CDR3 DNA reads as TGTGCCAGCAGTTTATCAGGGACTAGCTCCTCCTACGAGCAGTACTTC. Translation: CASSLSGTSSSYEQYF.

This rearrangement joins TRBV7-2 to TRBJ2-7; D is unresolved. V shed 1 base and J shed 5 bases, with 12 bases lying between them. Germline CDR1 reads SGHTA; CDR2 reads FQGNSA. The CDR3 totals 14 residues. The CDR3 here is CASSLVNRGDEQYF. Written as DNA, the CDR3 is TGTGCCAGCAGCTTAGTTAATCGTGGGGACGAGCAGTACTTC.

The chain uses TRBV4-1 and TRBJ2-2, with a tentative D call TRBD1 (5 bases). The CDR3 totals 16 residues. The germline V and J ends were trimmed by 1 base and 5 bases, with 14 bases remaining between them. The germline CDR1 and CDR2 sequences are MGHRA and YSYEKL. The CDR3: CASSQGPGFVTGELFF. The CDR3 DNA is TGCGCCAGCAGCCAAGGCCCAGGGTTTGTTACCGGGGAGCTGTTTTTT.

The chain is built from TRBV29-1 and TRBJ2-1; 12 bases match TRBD2. With V trimmed by 3 bases and J by 8 bases, 11 bases remained unmatched. This CDR3 is 16 amino acids long. Germline V gives CDR1 SQVTM, CDR2 ANQGSEA. The CDR3 loop reads CSVDRFGLAGFDEQFF. DNA for the CDR3: TGCAGCGTTGATCGCTTTGGACTAGCGGGGTTCGATGAGCAGTTCTTC.

This sequence joins TRBV6-6 and TRBJ2-1; D uncertain. The CDR3 totals 14 residues. Per germline, CDR1 MNHNY and CDR2 SVGAGI (reference sequence). V was clipped by 5 bases and J by 8 bases, with 16 bases between them. CDR3 nucleotide sequence: TGTGCCAGCAGTAACCTCGGCCGATTCGATGAGCAGTTCTTC. Translating it yields CASSNLGRFDEQFF.

This clone appeared once. The CDR3 DNA reads as TGTGCCAGCAGTACGACAGGGCGAATTACTAACTATGGCTACACCTTC. This gives the protein CASSTTGRITNYGYTF. The chain employs TRBV27 and TRBJ1-2, with TRBD1 identical over 7 bases. The CDR3 spans 16 residues. Germline V gene lookup returns CDR1 MNHEY and CDR2 SMNVEV (reference sequence). The V segment lost 5 bases and the J segment 0 bases; nucleotides outside the gene matches: 9.

V gene TRBV4-1 combines with J gene TRBJ2-7, with TRBD1 matching over 7 bases. The CDR3 length is 14 residues. Trimming took 0 bases from V and 7 from J; bases not matched to a gene: 6. Germline lookup yields CDR1 MGHRA and CDR2 YSYEKL. CDR3 loop: CASSQEGGLTEQYF. The DNA for the CDR3 is TGCGCCAGCAGCCAAGAAGGGGGCTTAACGGAGCAGTACTTC.

The gene calls are TRBV2 and TRBJ2-1; TRBD1 or TRBD2 may be the D gene (5 bases each). Germline CDR1 reads SNHLY; CDR2 reads FYNNEI. The CDR3 extends over 14 amino acids. V lost 6 bases and J 4 bases, leaving 13 bases between the germline ends. The chain's CDR3 is CASRGDLIYNEQFF. The CDR3 nucleotides read TGTGCCAGCAGGGGGGACCTAATTTACAATGAGCAGTTCTTC. Full variable domain (outside the CDR3, taken from reference TRBV2 and TRBJ2-1): EPEVTQTPSHQVTQMGQEVILRCVPISNHLYFYWYRQILGQKVEFLVSFYNNEISEKSEIFDDQFSVERPDGSNFTLKIRSTKLEDSAMYFCASRGDLIYNEQFFGPGTRLTVL.

V and J are TRBV30 and TRBJ2-7; D could derive from TRBD1 or TRBD2 (5 bases each). The germline V gene encodes CDR1 GTSNPN and CDR2 SVGIG (reference sequence). CDR3 length: 14 residues. The V and J ends lost 0 bases and 2 bases respectively, with 11 bases between them. CDR3 DNA sequence: TGTGCCTGGAGTGTTTGGGGGAGCCCCTACGAGCAGTACTTC. Its protein is CAWSVWGSPYEQYF.